The rows below give T cell receptor beta chains drawn from one sample of a study of technical replicates of blood from several donors. Assay used: immunoSEQ multiplex PCR; TCRdb lists only in-frame clones, some missing. Among 91,000 or so clones listed, 95% were seen once. The sample was T cells isolated from PBMCs. These receptors were taken from a human donor in good health. CDR3s include the opening cysteine and the closing phenylalanine or tryptophan.

v_call	j_call	cdr3_aa
TRBV4-1	TRBJ2-5	CASSQDSAGTSLPGQYF
TRBV4-1	TRBJ1-1	CASSHQDRAGTEAFF
TRBV4-1	TRBJ1-1	CASSQHQANTEAFF
TRBV19	TRBJ1-2	CASKDSALRGYGYTF
TRBV4-1	TRBJ2-7	CASSQASLRTRYEQYF
TRBV10-1	TRBJ2-7	CASSRAGLYEQYF
TRBV6-5	TRBJ1-2	CASSYVGPLGSYTF
TRBV4-1	TRBJ1-1	CASSQGPGEAFF
TRBV4-1	TRBJ2-3	CASSPRGTAGATDTQYF
TRBV2	TRBJ1-2	CASSERLPYGYTF
TRBV14	TRBJ2-6	CASSQKFFLADVSGANVLTF
TRBV4-1	TRBJ2-7	CASSQLPGLAYHEQYF
TRBV15	TRBJ2-1	CATSVRLGEQFF
TRBV19	TRBJ2-1	CASRRGANGYNEQFF
TRBV6-5	TRBJ2-1	CASSYVGTGAYNEQFF
TRBV7-2	TRBJ1-1	CASSYGTGGPEAFF
TRBV7-3	TRBJ1-1	CASSFGGGTEAFF
TRBV5-3	TRBJ2-7	CARSQSRTGAIVVSAVTHYEQYF
TRBV6-1	TRBJ2-7	CASAGAGALYEQYF
TRBV27	TRBJ1-5	CASSFSGYNQPQHF
TRBV13	TRBJ2-1	CASDVGQLSYNEQFF
TRBV6-1	TRBJ2-7	CASSRGPVGSYEQYF
TRBV10-1	TRBJ2-1	CASSESPGGSYNEQFF
TRBV4-1	TRBJ1-2	CASSQDGIRDRGDYGYTF
TRBV5-1	TRBJ2-1	CASSLAVGLAGGLEQFF
TRBV6-1	TRBJ2-1	CASSEVGGGGAHEQFF
TRBV9	TRBJ1-3	CASSVGTSGNTIYF
TRBV6-5	TRBJ2-6	CASSLYFGANVLTF
TRBV6-5	TRBJ1-3	CASSSRTGLSGNTIYF
TRBV6-5	TRBJ2-7	CASSPGGGGLYEQYF
TRBV10-1	TRBJ2-2	CASIRVASGENTGELFF
TRBV6-5	TRBJ1-5	CASSWTGGTDQPQHF
TRBV23-1	TRBJ2-7	CASSHSPGTKYEQYF
TRBV5-1	TRBJ1-2	CASSLEQGYGYTF
TRBV2	TRBJ2-1	CASSDGGAVNEQFF
TRBV5-4	TRBJ2-1	CASSLEGTGGNEQFF
TRBV7-9	TRBJ2-7	CASSLSPRTNSYEQYF
TRBV27	TRBJ2-7	CASRGAQGTYEQYF
TRBV6-4	TRBJ2-3	CASSVAGGRGQTDTQYF
TRBV5-1	TRBJ2-4	CASSTAGEAKNIQYF
TRBV19	TRBJ1-1	CASSLHQGGTEAFF
TRBV7-9	TRBJ1-1	CASSSTVYTEAFF
TRBV5-1	TRBJ2-1	CASSLGLASYNEQFF
TRBV28	TRBJ2-1	CASSLVRNPLNEQFF
TRBV9	TRBJ2-3	CASSGGIGWGLDTQYF
TRBV7-6	TRBJ2-1	CASSLEGRTGALNEQFF
TRBV7-3	TRBJ2-5	CASSLYLLREETQYF
TRBV7-7	TRBJ2-5	CASSLVSGQETQYF
TRBV7-3	TRBJ2-7	CASSLSWEREQYF
TRBV4-1	TRBJ2-7	CASSHPEPDRGSEQYF
TRBV15	TRBJ1-5	CATSRDVAGNQPQHF
TRBV6-5	TRBJ1-6	CASSPGLWASPLHF